The 17 T cell receptor beta chains below all came from one sample that was sequenced in a study of human T cells and chemical hapten exposure. From the RACE reads, TCRdb called clonotypes with MiXCR, one entry per CDR3 protein. The table records 180,000 or so distinct CDR3 sequences, about 22% of them present only once. Time point here: patch test 3, about 24 weeks after DPC sensitization. The sample's treatment: therapeutic diphenylcyclopropenone sensitization with weekly scalp DPC. The material sequenced was whole blood, taken in connection with sensitization to the hapten diphenylcyclopropenone (DPC). These receptors were taken from a woman aged 35 to 49 with alopecia areata. Some clones in this sample may be carry-over from other donors' samples.

The V and J genes are TRBV5-1 and TRBJ1-4; 9 nucleotides agree with TRBD1. The CDR3 extends over 16 amino acids. Germline V gene sequence: CDR1 SGHRS, CDR2 YFSETQ. V shed 3 bases, J shed 4 bases, and the junction held 7 bases outside the gene matches. The CDR3: CASSSGTGNYNEKLFF. The CDR3 DNA sequence: TGCGCCAGCAGCTCTGGGACAGGGAACTATAATGAAAAACTGTTTTTT.

V usage is TRBV20-1 and J usage is TRBJ2-2; 8 nucleotides match TRBD1. The CDR3 covers 13 residues. The germline gives CDR1 DFQATT, CDR2 SNEGSKA (reference sequence). Unmatched junction bases numbered 7, after V lost 5 bases and J lost 8 bases. In nucleotides, the CDR3 is TGCAGTGCTGGACAGGGTTGGACAGGGGAGCTGTTTTTT. Amino acid sequence: CSAGQGWTGELFF.

The chain carries TRBV20-1 and TRBJ2-6; D possibly uses TRBD1 or TRBD2 (6 bases each). Trimming removed 6 bases at V and 1 base at J, with 10 bases between. In germline, CDR1 is DFQATT, CDR2 SNEGSKA (reference sequence). The CDR3 has 14 amino acids. The CDR3 protein is CSATGRSGANVLTF. The CDR3, as DNA: TGCAGTGCAACAGGGAGGTCTGGGGCCAACGTCCTGACTTTC.

This clonotype turned up a few times. This chain connects TRBV20-1 to TRBJ1-6; a possible D gene is TRBD1 (5 bases). The CDR3 spans 15 residues. The germline V and J ends were trimmed by 1 base and 7 bases, with 14 bases remaining between them. From germline, CDR1 is DFQATT and CDR2 SNEGSKA (reference sequence). The CDR3 sequence is CSARVGGGVNSPLHF. CDR3 DNA sequence: TGCAGTGCTAGAGTGGGGGGTGGGGTGAATTCACCCCTCCACTTT.

The V gene is TRBV27, the J gene TRBJ1-6, with 9 bases lining up with TRBD1. The CDR3 has 14 amino acids. J gave up 9 bases and V 4 bases, and 4 bases lay outside the gene matches. Per germline, CDR1 MNHEY and CDR2 SMNVEV (reference sequence). The CDR3 region is CASSYGQGSSPLHF. CDR3 coding DNA: TGTGCCAGCAGTTACGGACAGGGGAGTTCACCCCTCCACTTT.

The rearrangement uses TRBV7-9 and TRBJ1-5; D is undetermined. The V gene's germline CDR1 is SEHNR and CDR2 FQNEAQ (reference sequence). This CDR3 is 12 amino acids long. Deletions cut 5 bases from V and 3 bases from J, with 5 bases between. The CDR3 DNA reads as TGTGCCAGCAGCACTTACAATCAGCCCCAGCATTTT. It translates to CASSTYNQPQHF. The variable domain in full, completed from reference TRBV7-9 and TRBJ1-5, reads DTGVSQNPRHKITKRGQNVTFRCDPISEHNRLYWYRQTLGQGPEFLTYFQNEAQLEKSRLLSDRFSAERPKGSFSTLEIQRTEQGDSAMYLCASSTYNQPQHFGDGTRLSIL.

The chain combines TRBV6-2 or TRBV6-3 with TRBJ2-1; D ambiguous. Germline values: CDR1 MNHEY, CDR2 SVGEGT. The V and J ends lost 0 bases and 7 bases respectively, with 13 bases between them. The CDR3 has 15 amino acids. The CDR3 here is CASSYSTTLRNEQFF. CDR3 DNA: TGTGCCAGCAGTTACTCGACGACCCTTCGTAATGAGCAGTTCTTC.

The genes are TRBV7-9 and TRBJ2-7; D is ambiguous. Germline V gene sequence: CDR1 SEHNR, CDR2 FQNEAQ (reference sequence). Trimming cost V 1 base and J 6 bases, with 10 bases left between them. The CDR3 runs to 13 residues. The CDR3 DNA reads TGTGCCAGCAGCTTAGTGACGTCCAGCGAGCAGTACTTC. It translates to CASSLVTSSEQYF. Together with reference TRBV7-9 and TRBJ2-7, the CDR3 gives the full variable domain: DTGVSQNPRHKITKRGQNVTFRCDPISEHNRLYWYRQTLGQGPEFLTYFQNEAQLEKSRLLSDRFSAERPKGSFSTLEIQRTEQGDSAMYLCASSLVTSSEQYFGPGTRLTVT.

This clonotype occurred a few times. The chain carries TRBV28 and TRBJ2-5; D is possibly TRBD1 (6 bases). Germline V gene lookup returns CDR1 MDHEN and CDR2 SYDVKM. Trimming took off 1 base at V and 5 bases at J, with 20 bases between the two ends. The CDR3 has 17 residues. The CDR3 here is CASSLSSARGGEETQYF. In DNA form, the CDR3 reads TGTGCCAGCAGTTTATCCTCGGCCAGGGGCGGAGAGGAGACCCAGTACTTC.

The V call is TRBV6-5, the J call TRBJ2-5; D is possibly TRBD2 (5 bases). The germline gives CDR1 MNHEY, CDR2 SVGAGI. With 2 bases removed from V and 11 bases from J, the gap between germline ends came to 15 bases. This CDR3 contains 13 residues. The CDR3 nucleotides read TGTGCCAGCAGTTACGTTAACGGGAACCGACAGTACTTC. Encoded protein: CASSYVNGNRQYF.

This clonotype turned up a few times. The chain couples TRBV5-1 to TRBJ2-3, with TRBD2 matching 12 bases. Germline V CDR1 and CDR2: SGHRS, YFSETQ. This CDR3 has 16 amino acids. V was pared by 4 bases and J by 0 bases, with 3 bases of the junction left unmatched. The CDR3 sequence: CASSKGLAGSTDTQYF. CDR3 coding DNA: TGCGCCAGCAGCAAAGGACTAGCGGGAAGCACAGATACGCAGTATTTT.

This clonotype was observed at least ten times. The chain links TRBV4-3 to TRBJ2-5; D perhaps matches TRBD1 (5 bases). The ends were cut back, 1 base at V and 3 bases at J, with 6 bases in the middle. Germline CDR1 reads LGHNA; CDR2 reads YSLEER. The CDR3 is made up of 13 amino acids. The CDR3: CASSQVREETQYF. CDR3 in DNA: TGCGCCAGCAGCCAAGTCAGGGAAGAGACCCAGTACTTC.

V is TRBV4-3 and J is TRBJ1-2; D gene uncertain. There are 13 residues in the CDR3. V lost 2 bases and J 7 bases, leaving 11 bases between the germline ends. In germline, CDR1 is LGHNA, CDR2 YSLEER. CDR3 amino acids: CASSQRGTGGYTF. The CDR3 bases are TGCGCCAGCAGCCAAAGAGGCACCGGTGGCTACACCTTC.

This clonotype was seen only a few times. The chain uses TRBV3-1 and TRBJ2-3, with TRBD2 matching over 10 bases. CDR3 size: 16 residues. The V and J ends lost 4 bases and 5 bases, in that order; junction bases with no gene match: 9. Looked up from germline, CDR1 is LGHDT and CDR2 is YNNKEL (reference sequence). The CDR3, as DNA: TGTGCCAGCAGCCGCGCCCTAGCGGGAGCGGTAGATACGCAGTATTTT. It translates to CASSRALAGAVDTQYF.

V and J are TRBV24-1 and TRBJ2-3; TRBD1 matches at 9 bases. CDR1 is KGHDR, CDR2 SFDVKD, per germline. The CDR3 length is 15 residues. Trimming at V came to 4 bases and at J to 2 bases, leaving 3 bases not matched to a gene. For the CDR3, the DNA is TGTGCCACCAGTGAGGGGACAGGGTACACAGATACGCAGTATTTT. As protein: CATSEGTGYTDTQYF.

This chain uses TRBV4-3 with TRBJ2-2; TRBD2 matches at 7 bases. V was pared by 1 base and J by 4 bases, with 0 bases of the junction left unmatched. The CDR3 spans 14 residues. Germline V gene sequence: CDR1 LGHNA, CDR2 YSLEER. The CDR3 DNA reads as TGCGCCAGCAGCCAAGGCGGGGGCACCGGGGAGCTGTTTTTT. It encodes CASSQGGGTGELFF.

This clonotype was counted many times. The rearrangement uses TRBV6-5 and TRBJ2-5, with 11 bases aligning to TRBD1. CDR1 is MNHEY and CDR2 is SVGAGI in the germline V gene. V trimming: 2 bases; J trimming: 2 bases; junction bases outside the gene matches: 7. The CDR3 covers 17 residues. The CDR3 here is CASSYGGQGAEQETQYF. Here the CDR3 DNA reads TGTGCCAGCAGTTACGGCGGACAGGGGGCTGAACAAGAGACCCAGTACTTC.